The 23 T cell receptor beta chains given below trace back to one sample, sequenced in a study of beta chain features in type 1 diabetes. Antigen specificity for these receptors is unknown. Study-wide findings and caveats: Within each of all four CD4+ subsets, Type 1 diabetes patients had TCRB CDR3s that were moderately but significantly shorter.

The study reverse transcribed the entire isolated RNA, so it sequenced expressed TCRB transcripts. Clones were sequenced by immunoSEQ multiplex PCR, and TCRdb holds only the in-frame ones, with some missing. The table records a few hundred thousand clones, 14% of them present only once. The specimen was naive CD4+ T cells from blood. These TCRs come from a man aged 30-40 years with type 1 diabetes.

This clone came up a few times. CDR3 bases: TGTGCCAGCAGGGGAGCGGGGAACACCGGGGAGCTGTTTTTT. Amino acids: CASRGAGNTGELFF. The rearrangement joins TRBV6-5 to TRBJ2-2; a weak D match, TRBD2 (6 bases). Germline V gives CDR1 MNHEY, CDR2 SVGAGI. This CDR3 spans 14 amino acids. V lost 6 bases and J lost 1, with 9 bases in between.

V gene TRBV29-1 combines with J gene TRBJ2-5; D perhaps matches TRBD1 (6 bases). The J call may not be correct, given that the DNA end is closer to TRBJ2-7. Germline V gene lookup returns CDR1 SQVTM and CDR2 ANQGSEA. This CDR3 is built from 12 residues. The CDR3: CSVETGSYEQYF. DNA of the CDR3: TGCAGCGTTGAAACAGGGTCCTACGAGCAGTACTTC.

The chain has TRBV15 and TRBJ1-2, with D possibly being TRBD1 (6 bases). The CDR3 extends over 14 amino acids. V lost 1 base to trimming and J lost 5 bases, with 11 bases between them. Germline V CDR1 and CDR2: LNHNV, YYDKDF (reference sequence). The CDR3: CATSRAQGGYGYTF. In DNA form, the CDR3 reads TGTGCCACCAGCAGAGCACAGGGAGGGTATGGCTACACCTTC.

The chain uses TRBV12-5 and TRBJ2-7, with D unresolved. The CDR3 runs 13 residues. Germline V CDR1 and CDR2: LGHNT, FRNRAP. The germline V and J ends were trimmed by 5 bases and 2 bases, with 10 bases remaining between them. CDR3 sequence: CASGPQSPYEQYF. CDR3 DNA: TGTGCTAGTGGTCCCCAATCCCCCTACGAGCAGTACTTC. The variable domain in full, with the rest retrieved from reference TRBV12-5 and TRBJ2-7, is DARVTQTPRHKVTEMGQEVTMRCQPILGHNTVFWYRQTMMQGLELLAYFRNRAPLDDSGMPKDRFSAEMPDATLATLKIQPSEPRDSAVYFCASGPQSPYEQYFGPGTRLTVT.

This chain links TRBV30 with TRBJ1-6; a possible D gene is TRBD1 (5 bases). Germline values: CDR1 GTSNPN, CDR2 SVGIG (reference sequence). CDR3 length: 12 amino acids. Deletions cut 4 bases from V and 5 bases from J, with 6 bases between. The CDR3 sequence: CAWTGNNSPLHF. For the CDR3, the DNA is TGTGCCTGGACAGGGAATAATTCACCCCTCCACTTT.

The chain recombines TRBV27 with TRBJ2-7, with a possible D match to TRBD1 (5 bases). In germline, CDR1 is MNHEY, CDR2 SMNVEV (reference sequence). The CDR3 has 15 amino acids. The V end lost 2 bases, the J end lost 2 bases, and 13 bases lay between the germline ends. The chain's CDR3 is CASSLPSRAAYEQYF. The CDR3 bases are TGTGCCAGCAGTTTACCCTCCAGGGCAGCCTACGAGCAGTACTTC.

This clone was seen only a few times. The V and J genes are TRBV30 and TRBJ1-5, with 7 bases identical to TRBD1. CDR1 is GTSNPN and CDR2 is SVGIG in the germline V gene (reference sequence). Losses at the gene ends were 6 bases for V and 0 bases for J; bases not matched to a gene: 8. This CDR3 has 15 residues. CDR3 sequence (DNA): TGTGCCTGTTCCATCGACAGGGCTAGCAATCAGCCCCAGCATTTT. Translating gives CACSIDRASNQPQHF.

This clone was counted a few times. The rearrangement uses TRBV2 and TRBJ2-7; D call uncertain. Trimming cost V 1 base and J 4 bases, with 8 bases left between them. Germline loops: CDR1 SNHLY, CDR2 FYNNEI. This CDR3 is built from 13 residues. The chain's CDR3 is CASSEGRIYEQYF. CDR3 DNA sequence: TGTGCCAGCAGTGAAGGGCGGATATACGAGCAGTACTTC.

This clone showed up just a few times. The CDR3 DNA sequence: TGTGCCTGGAGTGGGCAGGTTGTTGGTCAGCCCCAGCATTTT. This sequence encodes CAWSGQVVGQPQHF. The chain uses TRBV30 and TRBJ1-5; D gene uncertain. Trimming removed 1 base from V and 6 bases from J, with 13 bases in between. CDR1 GTSNPN and CDR2 SVGIG come from the germline V gene (reference sequence). The CDR3 is made up of 14 amino acids.

This clone appeared a few times. This chain uses TRBV10-3 with TRBJ2-2; D may be TRBD1 (5 bases). V was pared by 4 bases and J by 0 bases, with 9 bases between. Per the germline V gene, CDR1 is ENHRY and CDR2 is SYGVKD. The CDR3 is 15 amino acids. The chain's CDR3 is CAISGETANTGELFF. CDR3 nucleotide sequence: TGTGCCATCAGTGGAGAGACAGCGAACACCGGGGAGCTGTTTTTT.

This clone has just a few counts. V usage is TRBV2 and J usage is TRBJ1-2; D is unresolved. The CDR3 consists of 11 residues. Between the trimmed V and J ends, which lost 8 bases and 7 bases, there was a span of 11 bases. The V gene's germline CDR1 is SNHLY and CDR2 FYNNEI. The CDR3 DNA sequence: TGTGCCAGCTCTCGAGGGAGTGGCTACACCTTC. It yields the protein CASSRGSGYTF.

This clone showed up just a few times. This chain joins TRBV6-1 and TRBJ2-2, with TRBD1 as a possible D gene (6 bases). There are 15 residues in the CDR3. The V and J ends lost 3 bases and 6 bases respectively, with 14 bases between them. Germline values: CDR1 MNHNS, CDR2 SASEGT. The CDR3 loop reads CASSDHRVSAGELFF. The CDR3 DNA reads as TGTGCCAGCAGTGATCACAGGGTATCGGCCGGGGAGCTGTTTTTT.

This chain uses TRBV7-8 with TRBJ1-5; perhaps TRBD1 as D (5 bases). Trimming took off 5 bases at V and 5 bases at J, with 10 bases between the two ends. CDR1 and CDR2 (germline): SGHVS, FQNEAQ. This CDR3 is built from 13 residues. CDR3 in amino acids: CASSRGSYQPQHF. The CDR3 nucleotides read TGTGCCAGCAGCCGGGGGTCTTATCAGCCCCAGCATTTT.

This clone was observed a handful of times. This rearrangement joins TRBV19 to TRBJ2-3; D not certain. V lost 4 bases to trimming and J lost 5 bases, with 10 bases between them. Germline-derived CDR1 and CDR2 are LNHDA and SQIVND (reference sequence). The CDR3 totals 13 residues. The CDR3 sequence: CASSRLVGDTQYF. The CDR3 nucleotides are TGTGCCAGTAGTAGACTCGTGGGAGATACGCAGTATTTT.

The chain employs TRBV2 and TRBJ1-6, with a tentative D call TRBD1 (6 bases). The germline gives CDR1 SNHLY, CDR2 FYNNEI. V was pared by 2 bases and J by 7 bases, with 12 bases between. The length of the CDR3 is 15 residues. The CDR3 loop is CASSERRGGNSPLHF. Written as DNA, the CDR3 is TGTGCCAGCAGTGAACGCAGGGGCGGGAATTCACCCCTCCACTTT.

This clone was seen only a few times. The gene calls are TRBV14 and TRBJ1-2; maybe TRBD1 (6 bases). Between the trimmed V and J ends, which lost 3 bases and 8 bases, there was a span of 19 bases. This CDR3 has 15 residues. The V gene's germline CDR1 is SGHDN and CDR2 FVKESK. The CDR3 protein is CASSHQEDSRSGYTF. CDR3 coding DNA: TGTGCCAGCAGCCACCAGGAGGACAGTCGGTCCGGCTACACCTTC.

This clone has just a few counts. The chain carries TRBV7-6 and TRBJ1-6, with D tentatively TRBD1 (5 bases). Germline values: CDR1 SGHVS, CDR2 FNYEAQ. The CDR3 is made up of 14 amino acids. Trimming stripped 1 base from V and 5 bases from J, with 6 bases between. DNA for the CDR3: TGTGCCAGCAGCTTAGGCAGGGATAATTCACCCCTCCACTTT. It translates to CASSLGRDNSPLHF.

This clone was detected a few times. This chain joins TRBV7-9 and TRBJ2-7; D is ambiguous. Trimming stripped 2 bases from V and 8 bases from J, with 13 bases between. The CDR3 covers 13 residues. The germline gives CDR1 SEHNR, CDR2 FQNEAQ (reference sequence). The CDR3 region is CASSLSIAGKQYF. CDR3 nucleotide sequence: TGTGCCAGCAGCTTATCGATCGCAGGAAAGCAGTACTTC.

The chain has TRBV29-1 and TRBJ1-5; 7 nucleotides align to TRBD1. Germline-derived CDR1 and CDR2 are SQVTM and ANQGSEA. With 7 bases clipped from V and 7 bases from J, the junction kept 13 bases outside the gene matches. There are 14 residues in the CDR3. The CDR3 bases are TGCAGCGCCCGAGCCCAGGGGGTAGGCCAGCCCCAGCATTTT. This codes for CSARAQGVGQPQHF.

The chain recombines TRBV5-1 with TRBJ2-2; D not resolved. This CDR3 region has 15 residues. Trimming left V 0 bases short and J 7 bases short, with 13 bases between. CDR1 and CDR2 (germline): SGHRS, YFSETQ. The CDR3: CASSLDNSPVGELFF. The DNA for the CDR3 is TGCGCCAGCAGCTTGGATAACAGTCCGGTCGGGGAGCTGTTTTTT.

Here the CDR3 reads CASSYSGQRPNYGYTF. CDR3 in DNA: TGTGCCAGCAGTTACTCGGGACAGAGACCCAACTATGGCTACACCTTC. The chain employs TRBV6-5 and TRBJ1-2, with 7 nucleotides matching TRBD1. Germline loops: CDR1 MNHEY, CDR2 SVGAGI. V gave up 0 bases and J gave up 2 bases; unmatched junction bases: 6. The CDR3 contains 16 residues.

A few counts support this clone. The V gene is TRBV6-5, the J gene TRBJ1-2; tentative D call: TRBD1 (5 bases). The CDR3 length is 13 residues. Germline V gene sequence: CDR1 MNHEY, CDR2 SVGAGI. The V end was cut by 2 bases, the J end by 6 bases, with 10 bases between. The CDR3 sequence is CASSYGGLDGYTF. In DNA, the CDR3 is TGTGCCAGCAGTTACGGGGGACTTGATGGCTACACCTTC.

This clone has just a few counts. V usage is TRBV4-1 and J usage is TRBJ2-5, with D possibly being TRBD2 (6 bases). Germline CDR1 reads MGHRA; CDR2 reads YSYEKL. The length of the CDR3 is 18 residues. Trimming took off 1 base at V and 7 bases at J, with 25 bases between the two ends. The CDR3 spells CASSQVDPSTTSWGTQYF. For the CDR3, the DNA is TGCGCCAGCAGCCAAGTCGATCCTTCTACTACTAGCTGGGGGACCCAGTACTTC.